This TCR beta chain is drawn from a study of T cells after yellow fever vaccination. Trimming at V came to 2 bases and at J to 8 bases, leaving 7 bases not matched to a gene. The CDR3 totals 15 residues. Germline-derived CDR1 and CDR2 are SGHRS and YFSETQ. TCRdb reprocessed the 5' RACE reads with MiXCR, giving one entry per CDR3 protein. The table has over 300,000 distinct CDR3 sequences, around 4% seen once. The rearrangement links TRBV5-1 to TRBJ1-2; the match to TRBD1 covers 12 bases. This sample comprised PBMCs, obtained on the day of the yellow fever booster vaccination. This TCR was sampled from a man aged 18 to 35 who received the YFV17D yellow fever vaccine. Here the CDR3 DNA reads TGCGCCAGCAGCTTTGTGGGACAGGGGGCGGCCGGCTACACCTTC. Its protein is CASSFVGQGAAGYTF.